Here is one T cell receptor beta chain with its context. TCRdb's table, derived via immunoSEQ multiplex PCR, lists solely in-frame clones and lacks some. The data hold tens of thousands of clones, with 85% observed a single time. The data were taken from a study of OX40 agonist ivuxolimab in advanced cancers. Study in general: Eligibility admitted prior anti-PD-1, anti-PD-L1 or anti-CTLA-4 therapy; approximately 40% had some.

Patients were ruled out by autoimmune disease history or systemic immunosuppression. Patients had blood sampled at baseline and again on cycle 4 day 1 and cycle 7 day 1. The CDR3 is 14 residues long. Trimming removed 0 bases from V and 0 bases from J, with 6 bases in between. Germline V gene lookup returns CDR1 SGHAT and CDR2 FQNNGV. This sample comprised CD4+ or CD8+ T cells sorted from blood, obtained in a trial of the OX40 agonist ivuxolimab. The clonotype was recovered from an adult with an advanced solid tumor such as melanoma, head and neck, liver or kidney cancer. The V gene is TRBV11-2, the J gene TRBJ2-7; no firm D call. This CDR3 reads CASSLDPSSYEQYF. Written as DNA, the CDR3 is TGTGCCAGCAGCTTAGACCCAAGCTCCTACGAGCAGTACTTC. Based on the CDR3 plus reference TRBV11-2 and TRBJ2-7, the full variable domain is EAGVAQSPRYKIIEKRQSVAFWCNPISGHATLYWYQQILGQGPKLLIQFQNNGVVDDSQLPKDRFSAERLKGVDSTLKIQPAKLEDSAVYLCASSLDPSSYEQYFGPGTRLTVT.